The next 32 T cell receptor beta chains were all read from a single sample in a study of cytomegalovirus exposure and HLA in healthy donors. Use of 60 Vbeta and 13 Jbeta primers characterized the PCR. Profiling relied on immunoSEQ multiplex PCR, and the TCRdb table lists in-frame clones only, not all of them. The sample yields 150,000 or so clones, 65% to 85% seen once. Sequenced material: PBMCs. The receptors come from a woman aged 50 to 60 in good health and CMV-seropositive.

The CDR3 DNA is TGTGCCAGTAGTATAATCACAAGCAGGGTCGTCGGCTACACCTTC. This sequence encodes CASSIITSRVVGYTF. This chain uses TRBV19 with TRBJ1-2; TRBD1 is a possible D gene (5 bases). Trimming cost V 2 bases and J 8 bases, with 18 bases left between them. The length of the CDR3 is 15 residues. Germline assignment: CDR1 LNHDA and CDR2 SQIVND (reference sequence).

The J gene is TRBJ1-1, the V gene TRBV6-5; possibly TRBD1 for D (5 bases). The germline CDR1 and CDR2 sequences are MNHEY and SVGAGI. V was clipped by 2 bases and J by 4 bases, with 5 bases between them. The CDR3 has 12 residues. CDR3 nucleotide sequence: TGTGCCAGCAGTTACGGGGCCACTGAAGCTTTCTTT. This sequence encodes CASSYGATEAFF.

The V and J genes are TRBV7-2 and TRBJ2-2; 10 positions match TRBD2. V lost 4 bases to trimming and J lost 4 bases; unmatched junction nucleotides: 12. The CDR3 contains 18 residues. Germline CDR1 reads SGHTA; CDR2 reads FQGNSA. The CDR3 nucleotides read TGTGCCAGCAGCTACATAGCGGGGGGCCTTCTGGGCACCGGGGAGCTGTTTTTT. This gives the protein CASSYIAGGLLGTGELFF.

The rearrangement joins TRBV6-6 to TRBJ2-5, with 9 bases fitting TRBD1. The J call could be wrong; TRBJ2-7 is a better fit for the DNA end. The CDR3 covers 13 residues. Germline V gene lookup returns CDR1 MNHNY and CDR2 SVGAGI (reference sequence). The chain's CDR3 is CASRIQGANEQYF. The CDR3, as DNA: TGTGCCAGCAGAATACAGGGGGCGAACGAGCAGTACTTC.

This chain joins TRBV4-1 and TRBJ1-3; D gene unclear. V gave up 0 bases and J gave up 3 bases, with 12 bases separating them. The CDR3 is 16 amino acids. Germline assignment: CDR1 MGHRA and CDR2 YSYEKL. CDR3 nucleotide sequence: TGCGCCAGCAGCCAAGATCGTCGGGTGGGTGGAAACACCATATATTTT. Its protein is CASSQDRRVGGNTIYF.

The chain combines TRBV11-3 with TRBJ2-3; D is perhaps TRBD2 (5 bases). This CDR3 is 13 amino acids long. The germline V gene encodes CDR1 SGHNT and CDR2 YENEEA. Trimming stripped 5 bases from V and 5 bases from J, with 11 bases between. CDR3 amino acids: CASSLRLLDTQYF. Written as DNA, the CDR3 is TGTGCCAGCAGCCTCAGACTATTAGATACGCAGTATTTT.

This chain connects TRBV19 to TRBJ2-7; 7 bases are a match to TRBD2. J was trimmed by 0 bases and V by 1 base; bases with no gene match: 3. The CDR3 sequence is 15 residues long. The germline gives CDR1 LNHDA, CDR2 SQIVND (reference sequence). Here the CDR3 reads CASSIVWTSSYEQYF. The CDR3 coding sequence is TGTGCCAGTAGTATAGTGTGGACTAGCTCCTACGAGCAGTACTTC.

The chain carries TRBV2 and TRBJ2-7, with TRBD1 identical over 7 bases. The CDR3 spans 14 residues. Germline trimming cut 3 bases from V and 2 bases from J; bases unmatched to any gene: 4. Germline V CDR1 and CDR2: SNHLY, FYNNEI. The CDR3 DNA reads TGTGCCAGCAGTGATCAGGGGGTAACCTACGAGCAGTACTTC. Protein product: CASSDQGVTYEQYF.

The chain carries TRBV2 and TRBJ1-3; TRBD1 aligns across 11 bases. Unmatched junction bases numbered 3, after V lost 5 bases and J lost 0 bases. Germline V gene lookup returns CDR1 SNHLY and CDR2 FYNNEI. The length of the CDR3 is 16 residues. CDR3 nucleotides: TGTGCCAGCAGTCCCGGGACAGGGGGCTCTGGAAACACCATATATTTT. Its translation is CASSPGTGGSGNTIYF.

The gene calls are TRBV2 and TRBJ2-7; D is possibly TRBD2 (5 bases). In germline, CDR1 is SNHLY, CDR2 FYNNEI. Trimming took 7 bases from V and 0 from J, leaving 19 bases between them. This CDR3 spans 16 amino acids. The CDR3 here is CASTTSGWGYSYEQYF. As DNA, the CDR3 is TGTGCCAGCACTACATCGGGGTGGGGATACTCCTACGAGCAGTACTTC.

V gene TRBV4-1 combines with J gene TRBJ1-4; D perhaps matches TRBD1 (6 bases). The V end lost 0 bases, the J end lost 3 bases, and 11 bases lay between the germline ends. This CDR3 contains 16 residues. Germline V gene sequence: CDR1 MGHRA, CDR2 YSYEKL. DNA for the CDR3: TGCGCCAGCAGCCAAGAGGTCAGGGGCCCTAATGAAAAACTGTTTTTT. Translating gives CASSQEVRGPNEKLFF.

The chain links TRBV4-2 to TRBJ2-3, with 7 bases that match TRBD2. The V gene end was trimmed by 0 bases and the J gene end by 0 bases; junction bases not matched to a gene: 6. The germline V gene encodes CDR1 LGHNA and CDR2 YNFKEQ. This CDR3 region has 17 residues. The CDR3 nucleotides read TGTGCCAGCAGCCAAGATATGGCTAGCGGAAGCACAGATACGCAGTATTTT. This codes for CASSQDMASGSTDTQYF.

The CDR3 DNA follows: TGTGCCAGCAGCAAGGACAGGGGGATAACAACTAATGAAAAACTGTTTTTT. This sequence encodes CASSKDRGITTNEKLFF. This rearrangement joins TRBV5-4 to TRBJ1-4; 10 bases agree with TRBD1. This CDR3 spans 17 amino acids. Trimming cost V 4 bases and J 0 bases; bases outside gene matches: 6. CDR1 is SGHNT, CDR2 YYREEE, per germline (reference sequence).

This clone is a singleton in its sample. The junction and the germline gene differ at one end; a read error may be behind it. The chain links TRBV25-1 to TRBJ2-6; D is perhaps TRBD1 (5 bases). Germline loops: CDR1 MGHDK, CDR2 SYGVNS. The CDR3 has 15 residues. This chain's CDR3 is CASGEHGLGANGLTF. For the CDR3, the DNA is TGTGCCAGCGGAGAGCACGGGCTTGGGGCCAACGGCCTGACTTTC.

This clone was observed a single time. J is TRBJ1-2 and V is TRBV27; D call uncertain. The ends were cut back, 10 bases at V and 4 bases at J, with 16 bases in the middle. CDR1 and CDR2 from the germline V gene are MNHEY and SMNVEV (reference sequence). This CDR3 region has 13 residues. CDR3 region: CATARGGGYGYTF. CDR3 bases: TGTGCCACCGCCCGAGGCGGAGGCTATGGCTACACCTTC.

CDR3 DNA sequence: TGTGCCAGCAGTCTCTCCCCGGACGGACTGGGGAACACCATATATTTT. It encodes CASSLSPDGLGNTIYF. The rearrangement joins TRBV5-4 to TRBJ1-3; no firm D call. Germline loops: CDR1 SGHNT, CDR2 YYREEE (reference sequence). This CDR3 contains 16 residues. The ends were cut back, 5 bases at V and 7 bases at J, with 22 bases in the middle.

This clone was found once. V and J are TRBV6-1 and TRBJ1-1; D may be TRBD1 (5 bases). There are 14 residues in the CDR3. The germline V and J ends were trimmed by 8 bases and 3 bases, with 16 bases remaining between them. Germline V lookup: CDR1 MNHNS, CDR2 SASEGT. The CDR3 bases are TGTGCCAGCCTCTTAGGGGCGCAGGACACTGAAGCTTTCTTT. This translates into CASLLGAQDTEAFF.

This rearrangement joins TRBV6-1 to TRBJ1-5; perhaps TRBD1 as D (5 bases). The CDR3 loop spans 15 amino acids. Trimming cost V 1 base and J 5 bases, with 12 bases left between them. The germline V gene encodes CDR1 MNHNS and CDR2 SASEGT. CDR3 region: CASSEDWGVDQPQHF. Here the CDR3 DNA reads TGTGCCAGCAGTGAAGACTGGGGGGTGGATCAGCCCCAGCATTTT.

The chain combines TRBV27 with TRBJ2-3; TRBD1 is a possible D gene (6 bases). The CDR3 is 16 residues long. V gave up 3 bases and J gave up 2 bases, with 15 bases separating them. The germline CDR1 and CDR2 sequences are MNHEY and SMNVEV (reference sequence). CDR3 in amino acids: CASSFFDRIHTDTQYF. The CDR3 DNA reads TGTGCCAGCAGTTTCTTCGACAGGATCCACACAGATACGCAGTATTTT.

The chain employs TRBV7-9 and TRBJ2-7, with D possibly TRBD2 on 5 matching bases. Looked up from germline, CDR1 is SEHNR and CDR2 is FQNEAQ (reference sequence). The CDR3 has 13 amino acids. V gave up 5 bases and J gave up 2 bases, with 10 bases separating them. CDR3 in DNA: TGTGCCAGCAGCCCCGGGGATGCCTACGAGCAGTACTTC. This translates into CASSPGDAYEQYF.

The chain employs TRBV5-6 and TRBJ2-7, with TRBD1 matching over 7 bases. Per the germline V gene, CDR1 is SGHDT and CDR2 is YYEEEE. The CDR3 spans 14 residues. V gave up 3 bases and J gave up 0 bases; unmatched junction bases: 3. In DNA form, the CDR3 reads TGTGCCAGCAGCTCGGGGACAGTCTCCTACGAGCAGTACTTC. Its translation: CASSSGTVSYEQYF.

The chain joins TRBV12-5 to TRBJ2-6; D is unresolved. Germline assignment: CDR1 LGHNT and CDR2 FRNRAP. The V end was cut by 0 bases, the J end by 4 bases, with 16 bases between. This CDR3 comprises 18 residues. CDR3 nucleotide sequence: TGTGCTAGTGGTTTGGTAAGAGAGTCCCTCGCCGGGGCCAACGTCCTGACTTTC. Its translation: CASGLVRESLAGANVLTF.

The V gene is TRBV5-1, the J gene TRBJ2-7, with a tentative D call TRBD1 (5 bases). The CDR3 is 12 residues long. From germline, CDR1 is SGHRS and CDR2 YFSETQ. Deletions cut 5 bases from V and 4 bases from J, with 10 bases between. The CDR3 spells CASSFDRYEQYF. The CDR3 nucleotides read TGCGCCAGCAGTTTCGACAGATACGAGCAGTACTTC. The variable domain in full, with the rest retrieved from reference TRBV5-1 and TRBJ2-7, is KAGVTQTPRYLIKTRGQQVTLSCSPISGHRSVSWYQQTPGQGLQFLFEYFSETQRNKGNFPGRFSGRQFSNSRSEMNVSTLELGDSALYLCASSFDRYEQYFGPGTRLTVT.

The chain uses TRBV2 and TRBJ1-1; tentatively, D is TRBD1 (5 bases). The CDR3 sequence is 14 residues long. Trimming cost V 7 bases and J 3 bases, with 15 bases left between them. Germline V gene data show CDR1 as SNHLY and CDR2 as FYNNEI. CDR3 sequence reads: CASMRPGGYTEAFF. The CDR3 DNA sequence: TGTGCCAGCATGAGACCCGGGGGATACACTGAAGCTTTCTTT.

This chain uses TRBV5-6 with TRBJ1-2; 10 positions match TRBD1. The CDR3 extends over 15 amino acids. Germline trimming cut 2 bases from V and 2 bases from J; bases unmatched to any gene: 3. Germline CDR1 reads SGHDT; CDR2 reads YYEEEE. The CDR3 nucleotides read TGTGCCAGCAGCTTACCGGGACAGGGGAACTATGGCTACACCTTC. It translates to CASSLPGQGNYGYTF.

The CDR3 spells CASSSTVTLNTIYF. CDR3 in DNA: TGTGCCAGCAGTTCGACAGTAACTCTAAACACCATATATTTT. The V call is TRBV7-9, the J call TRBJ1-3, with TRBD1 as a possible D gene (5 bases). Germline V gene sequence: CDR1 SEHNR, CDR2 FQNEAQ (reference sequence). The V gene lost 6 bases and the J gene lost 6 bases, with 15 bases spanning the gap. CDR3 length: 14 residues.

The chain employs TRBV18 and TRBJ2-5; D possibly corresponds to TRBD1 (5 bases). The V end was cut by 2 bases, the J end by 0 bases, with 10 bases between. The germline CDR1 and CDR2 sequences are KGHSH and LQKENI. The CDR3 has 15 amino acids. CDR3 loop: CASSPRSGYQETQYF. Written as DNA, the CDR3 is TGTGCCAGCTCACCAAGGTCAGGGTACCAAGAGACCCAGTACTTC.

CDR3 DNA sequence: TGTGCCAGCGCAGCAGGAAACTCCTACAATGAGCAGTTCTTC. Translated: CASAAGNSYNEQFF. The rearrangement joins TRBV6-1 to TRBJ2-1, with D unresolved. The length of the CDR3 is 14 residues. In germline, CDR1 is MNHNS, CDR2 SASEGT. Trimming pared 8 bases from V and 0 bases from J, leaving 11 bases between.

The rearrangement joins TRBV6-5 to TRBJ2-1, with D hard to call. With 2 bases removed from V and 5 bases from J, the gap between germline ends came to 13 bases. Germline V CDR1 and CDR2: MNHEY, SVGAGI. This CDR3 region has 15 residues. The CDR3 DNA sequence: TGTGCCAGCAGTTACAACCCAATTACTGACAATGAGCAGTTCTTC. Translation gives CASSYNPITDNEQFF.

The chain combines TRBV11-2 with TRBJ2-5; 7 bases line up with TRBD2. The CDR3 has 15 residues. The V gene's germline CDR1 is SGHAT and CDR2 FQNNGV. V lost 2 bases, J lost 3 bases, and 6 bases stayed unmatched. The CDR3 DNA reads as TGTGCCAGCAGCTTAAGGGGCAGCGGGGAAGAGACCCAGTACTTC. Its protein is CASSLRGSGEETQYF. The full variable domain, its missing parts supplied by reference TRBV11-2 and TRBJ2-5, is EAGVAQSPRYKIIEKRQSVAFWCNPISGHATLYWYQQILGQGPKLLIQFQNNGVVDDSQLPKDRFSAERLKGVDSTLKIQPAKLEDSAVYLCASSLRGSGEETQYFGPGTRLLVL.

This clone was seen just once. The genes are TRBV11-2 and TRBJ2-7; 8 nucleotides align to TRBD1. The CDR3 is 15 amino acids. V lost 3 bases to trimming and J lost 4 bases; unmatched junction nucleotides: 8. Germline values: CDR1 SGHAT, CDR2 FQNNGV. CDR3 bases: TGTGCCAGCAGCTTCCCAGGGGGCCCCTTTTACGAGCAGTACTTC. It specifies CASSFPGGPFYEQYF.

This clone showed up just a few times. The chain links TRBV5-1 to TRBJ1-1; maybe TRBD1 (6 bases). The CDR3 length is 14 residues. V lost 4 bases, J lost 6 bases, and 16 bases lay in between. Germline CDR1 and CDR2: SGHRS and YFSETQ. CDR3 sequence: CASSHEQGGAEAFF. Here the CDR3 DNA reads TGCGCCAGCAGCCACGAACAGGGTGGGGCTGAAGCTTTCTTT.